This TCR beta chain is from a study of cytomegalovirus exposure and HLA in healthy donors. Concerning this clone: Its antigen is still unknown.

General study results and limits: The study flagged some 180 TCR beta chains as cytomegalovirus-associated.

Trimming cost V 1 base and J 4 bases, with 9 bases left between them. The CDR3 covers 14 residues. Germline values: CDR1 SGHNT, CDR2 YENEEA. 13 Jbeta primers and 60 Vbeta primers were used for the PCR. In the authors' workflow: Later analysis identified 80 million to 85 million unique TCR beta chains, 9 million to 12 million shared. This table comes from immunoSEQ multiplex PCR, and its TCRdb copy is limited to in-frame clones, with some not included. V and J calls and clone size are as listed in that table; D and trimming were resolved from the DNA. The sample has about 65,000 clones. The sample comprised PBMCs. The chain links TRBV11-3 to TRBJ2-3; D is uncertain. The source of this sequence is a boy between 10 and 17 years old in good health and CMV-seronegative. The chain's CDR3 is CASSLGGLPDTQYF. In nucleotides, the CDR3 is TGTGCCAGCAGCTTAGGAGGATTGCCAGATACGCAGTATTTT.